The 15 T cell receptor beta chains below all came from one sample that was sequenced in a study of brain T cells in children with intractable seizures (dated by TCRdb to 2020 to 2023). The sample's time point label, decoded: blood from clinic visit 5 months post-surgery; TSC patient then seizure free. Library preparation was by the immunoSEQ multiplex PCR assay. The immuneACCESS repertoire file appears here via TCRdb, limited to in-frame rearrangements. These files lack a portion of the clones; in checked studies, under half of the deficit traces to unresolved V genes, and the cause of the others is not known. Recorded for this sample are a few hundred thousand clones; over 90% of them occurred a single time. The ten top clones hold under 7% of the sample. The specimen comprised peripheral blood, sampled roughly 5 months after surgery. These TCRs come from a boy less than two years old with tuberous sclerosis and intractable seizures.

The J gene is TRBJ2-1, the V gene TRBV4-1; TRBD2 is a possible D gene (6 bases). The V and J ends lost 0 bases and 4 bases respectively, with 19 bases between them. The CDR3 has 18 residues. Looked up from germline, CDR1 is MGHRA and CDR2 is YSYEKL. CDR3 bases: TGCGCCAGCAGCCAAGAGGGGGTAGCGGACCCGCTTTACAATGAGCAGTTCTTC. It yields the protein CASSQEGVADPLYNEQFF.

The chain combines TRBV3-1 (or the pseudogene TRBV3-2) with TRBJ2-7; D may be TRBD1 (6 bases). Germline V gene sequence: CDR1 LGHDT, CDR2 YNNKEL (reference sequence). The CDR3 is 17 amino acids. The germline V and J ends were trimmed by 5 bases and 0 bases, with 20 bases remaining between them. CDR3 in DNA: TGTGCCAGCAGCTGGCAGGGGCGGTGGGGAAGCTCCTACGAGCAGTACTTC. As protein: CASSWQGRWGSSYEQYF.

The V gene is TRBV6-6, the J gene TRBJ1-2, with no clear D. Deletions cut 6 bases from V and 4 bases from J, with 12 bases between. The CDR3 runs to 13 residues. Germline V gene sequence: CDR1 MNHNY, CDR2 SVGAGI (reference sequence). In nucleotides, the CDR3 is TGTGCCAGCAGGGGCCCGTGGCTCTATGGCTACACCTTC. Its translation: CASRGPWLYGYTF.

Only a few counts were recorded for this clone. J is TRBJ1-1 and V is TRBV25-1, with D perhaps matching TRBD1 (5 bases). Germline V lookup: CDR1 MGHDK, CDR2 SYGVNS. The CDR3 runs to 15 residues. With 4 bases removed from V and 5 bases from J, the gap between germline ends came to 17 bases. The CDR3, as DNA: TGTGCCAGCAGTGCCTATGCGATCCGGACAACTGAAGCTTTCTTT. Residues: CASSAYAIRTTEAFF.

This sequence joins TRBV2 and TRBJ2-2; the match to TRBD2 covers 9 bases. V trimming: 3 bases; J trimming: 2 bases; junction bases outside the gene matches: 4. This CDR3 region has 16 residues. Germline V lookup: CDR1 SNHLY, CDR2 FYNNEI. The CDR3 sequence: CASSERLAANTGELFF. In DNA, the CDR3 is TGTGCCAGCAGTGAGAGACTAGCGGCAAACACCGGGGAGCTGTTTTTT. Complete variable domain (other parts from reference TRBV2 and TRBJ2-2): EPEVTQTPSHQVTQMGQEVILRCVPISNHLYFYWYRQILGQKVEFLVSFYNNEISEKSEIFDDQFSVERPDGSNFTLKIRSTKLEDSAMYFCASSERLAANTGELFFGEGSRLTVL.

V usage is TRBV6-1 and J usage is TRBJ2-1; D possibly corresponds to TRBD2 (6 bases). V lost 4 bases, J lost 8 bases, and 24 bases lay in between. CDR3 size: 17 residues. CDR1 and CDR2 (germline): MNHNS, SASEGT. In nucleotides, the CDR3 is TGTGCCAGCAGTGGACCCCAGGTCGCGGGGCTAAAAGATGAGCAGTTCTTC. It yields the protein CASSGPQVAGLKDEQFF.

The chain employs TRBV30 and TRBJ1-3; D is ambiguous. The CDR3 extends over 14 amino acids. The V end was cut by 1 base, the J end by 4 bases, with 11 bases between. Germline lookup yields CDR1 GTSNPN and CDR2 SVGIG (reference sequence). Here the CDR3 reads CAWSGGGFGNTIYF. The CDR3, as DNA: TGTGCCTGGAGTGGAGGAGGGTTCGGAAACACCATATATTTT.

This chain links TRBV9 with TRBJ2-7, with D maybe TRBD2 (5 bases). Germline loops: CDR1 SGDLS, CDR2 YYNGEE. Deletions cut 4 bases from V and 0 bases from J, with 11 bases between. This CDR3 contains 14 residues. CDR3 amino acids: CASSPGLHSYEQYF. CDR3 DNA: TGTGCCAGCAGCCCAGGACTGCACTCCTACGAGCAGTACTTC.

This chain links TRBV6-5 with TRBJ2-7, with 9 bases that match TRBD2. Germline V lookup: CDR1 MNHEY, CDR2 SVGAGI. The CDR3 is 14 amino acids. J gave up 3 bases and V 7 bases, and 7 bases lay outside the gene matches. The CDR3 sequence: CASKVAGEVYEQYF. The CDR3 coding sequence is TGTGCCAGCAAGGTAGCGGGAGAAGTCTACGAGCAGTACTTC.

The chain couples TRBV2 to TRBJ2-7, with D tentatively TRBD1 (6 bases). The germline V gene encodes CDR1 SNHLY and CDR2 FYNNEI. This CDR3 comprises 14 residues. With 6 bases removed from V and 3 bases from J, the gap between germline ends came to 15 bases. The CDR3 reads CASRSGQLGYEQYF. CDR3 coding DNA: TGTGCCAGCAGATCAGGACAGTTGGGCTACGAGCAGTACTTC.

The chain has TRBV6-6 and TRBJ2-3; D is possibly TRBD2 (6 bases). The CDR3 extends over 13 amino acids. The ends were cut back, 6 bases at V and 1 base at J, with 8 bases in the middle. Per germline, CDR1 MNHNY and CDR2 SVGAGI (reference sequence). CDR3 sequence (DNA): TGTGCCAGCAGCCGACTAGGCACAGATACGCAGTATTTT. Translation: CASSRLGTDTQYF.

The gene calls are TRBV28 and TRBJ1-1, with 10 bases identical to TRBD1. CDR3 length equals 16 residues. The trim removed 5 bases at V and 4 bases at J, leaving 10 bases unmatched. Germline V gene lookup returns CDR1 MDHEN and CDR2 SYDVKM. CDR3 residues: CASSPNWGQGSTEAFF. In DNA, the CDR3 is TGTGCCAGCAGTCCTAACTGGGGACAGGGGAGCACTGAAGCTTTCTTT.

DNA of the CDR3: TGTGCCACCAGGGACAGGATGAACACTGAAGCTTTCTTT. This sequence encodes CATRDRMNTEAFF. This chain links TRBV24-1 with TRBJ1-1; 7 bases match TRBD1. CDR1 and CDR2 (germline): KGHDR, SFDVKD. This CDR3 region has 13 residues. The trim removed 7 bases at V and 0 bases at J, leaving 1 base unmatched.

The rearrangement links TRBV7-9 to TRBJ1-2; D unclear. The CDR3 runs to 14 residues. V was pared by 3 bases and J by 2 bases, with 10 bases between. Per germline, CDR1 SEHNR and CDR2 FQNEAQ (reference sequence). The CDR3 DNA follows: TGTGCCAGCAGCTTTTTTGGGGTGAACTATGGCTACACCTTC. It is translated as CASSFFGVNYGYTF.

V is TRBV5-1 and J is TRBJ1-2; the match to TRBD1 covers 8 bases. Germline values: CDR1 SGHRS, CDR2 YFSETQ. The V and J ends lost 4 bases and 2 bases, in that order; junction bases with no gene match: 7. This CDR3 contains 15 residues. This CDR3 is CASSPWTGQNYGYTF. The CDR3 coding sequence is TGCGCCAGCAGCCCCTGGACAGGGCAAAACTATGGCTACACCTTC.